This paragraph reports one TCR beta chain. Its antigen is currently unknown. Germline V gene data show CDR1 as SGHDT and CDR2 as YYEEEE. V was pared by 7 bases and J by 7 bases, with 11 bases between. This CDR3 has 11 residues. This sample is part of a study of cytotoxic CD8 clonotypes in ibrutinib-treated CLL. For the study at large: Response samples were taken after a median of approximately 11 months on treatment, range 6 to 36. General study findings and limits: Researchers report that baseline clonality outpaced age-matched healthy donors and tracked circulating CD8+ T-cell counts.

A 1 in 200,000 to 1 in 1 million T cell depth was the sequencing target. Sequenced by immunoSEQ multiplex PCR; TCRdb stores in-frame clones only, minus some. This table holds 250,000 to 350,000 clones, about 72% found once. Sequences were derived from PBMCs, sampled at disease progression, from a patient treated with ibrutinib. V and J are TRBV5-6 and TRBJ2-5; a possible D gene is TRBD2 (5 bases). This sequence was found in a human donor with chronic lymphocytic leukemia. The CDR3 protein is CASGPEGTQYF. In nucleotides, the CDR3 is TGTGCCAGCGGCCCAGAGGGGACCCAGTACTTC.